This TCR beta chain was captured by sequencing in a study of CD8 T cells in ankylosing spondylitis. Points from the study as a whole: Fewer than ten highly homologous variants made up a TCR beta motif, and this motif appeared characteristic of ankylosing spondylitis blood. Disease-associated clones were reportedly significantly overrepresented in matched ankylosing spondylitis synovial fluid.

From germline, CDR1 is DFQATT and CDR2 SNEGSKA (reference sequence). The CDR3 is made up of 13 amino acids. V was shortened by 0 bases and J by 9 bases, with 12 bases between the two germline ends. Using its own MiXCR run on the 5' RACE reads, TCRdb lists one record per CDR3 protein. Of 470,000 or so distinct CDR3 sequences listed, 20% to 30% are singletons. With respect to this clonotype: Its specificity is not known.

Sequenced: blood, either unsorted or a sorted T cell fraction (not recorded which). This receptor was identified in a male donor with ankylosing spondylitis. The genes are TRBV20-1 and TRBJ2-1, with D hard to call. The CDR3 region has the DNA TGCAGTGCTAGAGATCCCCTAAACGTTGAGCAGTTCTTC. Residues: CSARDPLNVEQFF.